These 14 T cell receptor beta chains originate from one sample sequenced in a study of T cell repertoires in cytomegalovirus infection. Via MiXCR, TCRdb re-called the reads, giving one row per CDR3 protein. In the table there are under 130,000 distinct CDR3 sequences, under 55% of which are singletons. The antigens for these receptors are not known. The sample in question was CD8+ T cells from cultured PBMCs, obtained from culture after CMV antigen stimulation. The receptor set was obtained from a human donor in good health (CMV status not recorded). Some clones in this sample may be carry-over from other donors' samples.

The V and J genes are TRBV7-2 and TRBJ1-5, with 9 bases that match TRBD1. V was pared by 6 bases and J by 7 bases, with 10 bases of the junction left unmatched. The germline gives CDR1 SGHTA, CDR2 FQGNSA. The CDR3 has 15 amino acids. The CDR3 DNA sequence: TGTGCCAGCAGTCGAGGGGAGGACAGGGGCCAGCCCCAGCATTTT. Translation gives CASSRGEDRGQPQHF.

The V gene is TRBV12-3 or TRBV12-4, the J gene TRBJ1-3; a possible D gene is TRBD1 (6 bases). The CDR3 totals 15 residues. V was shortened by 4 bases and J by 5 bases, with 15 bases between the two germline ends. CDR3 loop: CASSSRTGTRNTIYF. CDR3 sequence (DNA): TGTGCCAGCAGTTCCCGAACCGGGACAAGAAACACCATATATTTT.

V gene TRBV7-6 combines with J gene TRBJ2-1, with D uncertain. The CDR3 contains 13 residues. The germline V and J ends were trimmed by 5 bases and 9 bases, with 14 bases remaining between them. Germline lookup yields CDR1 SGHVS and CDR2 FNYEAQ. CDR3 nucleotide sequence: TGTGCCAGCAGCCCGTATGACTGGACTGAGCAGTTCTTC. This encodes CASSPYDWTEQFF.

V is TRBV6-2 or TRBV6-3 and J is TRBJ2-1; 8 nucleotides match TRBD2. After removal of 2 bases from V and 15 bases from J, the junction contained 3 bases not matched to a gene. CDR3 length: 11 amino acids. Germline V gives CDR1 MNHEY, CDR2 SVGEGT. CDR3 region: CASSYAGGRFF. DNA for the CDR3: TGTGCCAGCAGTTACGCGGGGGGTCGGTTCTTC.

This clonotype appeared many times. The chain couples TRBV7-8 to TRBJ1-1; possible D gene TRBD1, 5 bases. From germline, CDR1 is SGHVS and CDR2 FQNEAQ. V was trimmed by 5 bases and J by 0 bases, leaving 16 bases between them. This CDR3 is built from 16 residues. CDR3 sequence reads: CASSDPGRGMNTEAFF. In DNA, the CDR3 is TGTGCCAGCAGCGACCCTGGAAGGGGCATGAACACTGAAGCTTTCTTT.

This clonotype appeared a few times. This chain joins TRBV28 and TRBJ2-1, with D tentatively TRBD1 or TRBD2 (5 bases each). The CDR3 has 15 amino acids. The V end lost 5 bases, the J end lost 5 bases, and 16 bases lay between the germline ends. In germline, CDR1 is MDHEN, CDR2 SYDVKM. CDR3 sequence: CASSPSGTDHNEQFF. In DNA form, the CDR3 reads TGTGCCAGCAGTCCCTCCGGGACGGACCACAATGAGCAGTTCTTC.

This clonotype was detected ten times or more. The CDR3 DNA follows: TGTGCCACCTACGATTCCGGGCCGGGGGAGAAAAGTCTTCAGCCCCAGCATTTT. Its protein product is CATYDSGPGEKSLQPQHF. V and J are TRBV15 and TRBJ1-5, with D maybe TRBD1 (5 bases). The CDR3 loop spans 18 amino acids. Trimming removed 8 bases from V and 6 bases from J, with 29 bases in between. CDR1 and CDR2 from the germline V gene are LNHNV and YYDKDF (reference sequence).

Here the CDR3 reads CASSYSGNTEAFF. The CDR3 bases are TGTGCCAGCAGTTACTCCGGGAACACTGAAGCTTTCTTT. V is TRBV7-2 and J is TRBJ1-1; no clear D. The CDR3 spans 13 residues. Germline CDR1 is SGHTA and CDR2 is FQGNSA. The V end was cut by 6 bases, the J end by 1 base, with 9 bases between. Drawing the rest from reference TRBV7-2 and TRBJ1-1, the complete variable domain is GAGVSQSPSNKVTEKGKDVELRCDPISGHTALYWYRQSLGQGLEFLIYFQGNSAPDKSGLPSDRFSAERTGGSVSTLTIQRTQQEDSAVYLCASSYSGNTEAFFGQGTRLTVV.

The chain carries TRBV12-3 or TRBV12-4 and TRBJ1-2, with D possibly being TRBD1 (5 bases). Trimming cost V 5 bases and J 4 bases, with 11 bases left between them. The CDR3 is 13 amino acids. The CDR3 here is CASSPGTGYGYTF. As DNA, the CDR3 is TGTGCCAGCAGTCCGGGGACGGGCTATGGCTACACCTTC.

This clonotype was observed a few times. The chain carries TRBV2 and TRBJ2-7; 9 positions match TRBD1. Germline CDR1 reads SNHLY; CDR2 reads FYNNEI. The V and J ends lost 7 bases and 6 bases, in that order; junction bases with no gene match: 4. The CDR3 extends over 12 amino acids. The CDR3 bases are TGTGCCAGCATGGACAGGGGAAGCGAGCAGTACTTC. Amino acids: CASMDRGSEQYF. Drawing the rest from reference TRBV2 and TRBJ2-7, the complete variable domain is EPEVTQTPSHQVTQMGQEVILRCVPISNHLYFYWYRQILGQKVEFLVSFYNNEISEKSEIFDDQFSVERPDGSNFTLKIRSTKLEDSAMYFCASMDRGSEQYFGPGTRLTVT.

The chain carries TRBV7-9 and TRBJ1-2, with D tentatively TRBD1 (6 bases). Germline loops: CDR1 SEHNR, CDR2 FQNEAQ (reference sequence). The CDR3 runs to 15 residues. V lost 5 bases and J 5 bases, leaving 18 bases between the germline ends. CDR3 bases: TGTGCCAGCAGCATAAGCGACAGGAGAGAGTATGGCTACACCTTC. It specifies CASSISDRREYGYTF. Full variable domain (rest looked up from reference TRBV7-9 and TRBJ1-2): DTGVSQNPRHKITKRGQNVTFRCDPISEHNRLYWYRQTLGQGPEFLTYFQNEAQLEKSRLLSDRFSAERPKGSFSTLEIQRTEQGDSAMYLCASSISDRREYGYTFGSGTRLTVV.

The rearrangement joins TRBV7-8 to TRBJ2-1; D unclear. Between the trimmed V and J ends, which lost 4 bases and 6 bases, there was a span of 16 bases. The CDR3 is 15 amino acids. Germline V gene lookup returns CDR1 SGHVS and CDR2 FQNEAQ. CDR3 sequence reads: CASSSQAGSSNEQFF. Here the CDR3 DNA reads TGTGCCAGCAGCTCGCAGGCTGGATCCAGCAATGAGCAGTTCTTC.

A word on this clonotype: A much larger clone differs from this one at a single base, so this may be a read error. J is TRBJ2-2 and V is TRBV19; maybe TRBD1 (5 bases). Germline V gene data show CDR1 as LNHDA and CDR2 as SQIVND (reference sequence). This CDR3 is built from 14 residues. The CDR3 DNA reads TGTGCCAATAGTATACAGGTGGTCACCGGGGAGCTGTTTTTT. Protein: CANSIQVVTGELFF.

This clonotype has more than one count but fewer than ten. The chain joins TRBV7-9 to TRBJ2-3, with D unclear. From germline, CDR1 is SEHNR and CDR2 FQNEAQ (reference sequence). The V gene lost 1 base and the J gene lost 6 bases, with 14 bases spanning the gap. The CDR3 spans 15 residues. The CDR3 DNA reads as TGTGCCAGCAGCTTAGTAACAGCCCCGGAGGATACGCAGTATTTT. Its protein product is CASSLVTAPEDTQYF.